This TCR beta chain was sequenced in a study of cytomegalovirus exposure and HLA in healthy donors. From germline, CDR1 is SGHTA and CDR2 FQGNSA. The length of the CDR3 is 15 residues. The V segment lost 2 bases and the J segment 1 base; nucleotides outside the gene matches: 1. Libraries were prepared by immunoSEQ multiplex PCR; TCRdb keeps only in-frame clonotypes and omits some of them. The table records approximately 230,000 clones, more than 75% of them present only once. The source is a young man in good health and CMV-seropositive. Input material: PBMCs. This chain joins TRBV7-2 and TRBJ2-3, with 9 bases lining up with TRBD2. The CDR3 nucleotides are TGTGCCAGCAGCTTACGGACTAGCGGCACAGATACGCAGTATTTT. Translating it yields CASSLRTSGTDTQYF.